Following are 6 T cell receptor beta chains from one sample sequenced in a study of cytomegalovirus exposure and HLA in healthy donors. Assay used: immunoSEQ multiplex PCR; TCRdb lists only in-frame clones, some missing. The sample consists of about 250,000 clones, more than 75% of them appearing once. The sample consisted of PBMCs. The receptors originated from a man aged 18 to 30 in good health and CMV-seropositive.

V gene TRBV30 combines with J gene TRBJ1-1; 7 bases line up with TRBD1. V gave up 2 bases and J gave up 3 bases; unmatched junction bases: 6. The CDR3 has 14 residues. The germline V gene has CDR1 GTSNPN and CDR2 SVGIG (reference sequence). The chain's CDR3 is CAWSPKGAYTEAFF. CDR3 DNA sequence: TGTGCCTGGAGTCCTAAGGGGGCATACACTGAAGCTTTCTTT.

J is TRBJ2-7 and V is TRBV6-5, with 8 bases fitting TRBD1. This CDR3 region has 14 residues. V lost 6 bases, J lost 6 bases, and 10 bases stayed unmatched. CDR1 MNHEY and CDR2 SVGAGI come from the germline V gene. CDR3: CASSLGQGMGEQYF. The CDR3 DNA sequence: TGTGCCAGCAGCCTAGGACAGGGAATGGGCGAGCAGTACTTC.

V is TRBV6-6 and J is TRBJ2-1; D is ambiguous. Trimming left V 2 bases short and J 3 bases short, with 5 bases between. This CDR3 spans 13 amino acids. CDR1 MNHNY and CDR2 SVGAGI come from the germline V gene (reference sequence). The DNA for the CDR3 is TGTGCCAGCAGTTACGCTGACTACAATGAGCAGTTCTTC. Translated: CASSYADYNEQFF.

J is TRBJ2-7 and V is TRBV15; 7 nucleotides agree with TRBD2. Germline V lookup: CDR1 LNHNV, CDR2 YYDKDF (reference sequence). The CDR3 sequence is 15 residues long. V lost 6 bases, J lost 4 bases, and 12 bases stayed unmatched. Here the CDR3 DNA reads TGTGCCACCAGTTGGTGGGCGGGAGTTGGGTACGAGCAGTACTTC. It translates to CATSWWAGVGYEQYF.

The rearrangement links TRBV7-2 to TRBJ1-2; D gene uncertain. CDR1 is SGHTA, CDR2 FQGNSA, per germline. This CDR3 comprises 10 residues. Trimming stripped 5 bases from V and 8 bases from J, with 6 bases between. CDR3: CASSPPGYTF. The DNA of the CDR3 is TGTGCCAGCAGCCCTCCGGGCTACACCTTC.

The rearrangement joins TRBV11-2 to TRBJ2-5; 7 nucleotides line up with TRBD2. The CDR3 consists of 15 residues. The V gene's germline CDR1 is SGHAT and CDR2 FQNNGV. With 1 base clipped from V and 2 bases from J, the junction kept 4 bases outside the gene matches. The CDR3 protein is CASSLGGLRQETQYF. CDR3 coding DNA: TGTGCCAGCAGCTTAGGGGGACTAAGGCAAGAGACCCAGTACTTC.